The source of this T cell receptor (beta chain) is a study of CD8 T cell repertoires and HIV-1 epitope variants. V was cut by 8 bases and J by 1 base, with 14 bases left in between. The CDR3 covers 14 residues. Looked up from germline, CDR1 is MDHEN and CDR2 is SYDVKM. Produced via immunoSEQ multiplex PCR; TCRdb's table is partial and in-frame only. Here the sample spans about 90,000 clones, roughly four fifths being singletons. Only a few counts were recorded for this clone. Sequenced: uncultured baseline CD8+ T cells from peripheral blood mononuclear cells (PBMCs). The chain couples TRBV28 to TRBJ1-1, with D tentatively TRBD1 (6 bases). This TCR came from a male donor with HIV. CDR3 sequence reads: CASPPKGGNTEAFF. The CDR3 DNA sequence: TGTGCCAGCCCCCCAAAAGGGGGGAACACTGAAGCTTTCTTT.